These 29 T cell receptor beta chains were sequenced from one sample in a study of blood T cells in healthy people across ages. Alongside a J-beta primer mix, a sample-barcoded 5' primer served in a second PCR lasting roughly 6 to 11 cycles. TCRdb processed the 5' RACE reads anew with MiXCR; each CDR3 protein has one entry. In the table there are about 1,500,000 distinct CDR3 sequences, 25% to 30% of which are singletons. What was sequenced was blood. The receptor set was obtained from a woman in her 30s in good health.

The sample holds a few counts of this clonotype. The V and J genes are TRBV5-1 and TRBJ1-6; a possible D gene is TRBD1 (5 bases). The germline V and J ends were trimmed by 4 bases and 0 bases, with 17 bases remaining between them. Germline loops: CDR1 SGHRS, CDR2 YFSETQ. The CDR3 has 18 residues. The CDR3 protein is CASSPGRGGNSYNSPLHF. As DNA, the CDR3 is TGCGCCAGCAGCCCAGGGCGGGGTGGCAACTCCTATAATTCACCCCTCCACTTT.

The rearrangement uses TRBV4-2 and TRBJ2-5, with TRBD2 identical over 7 bases. The V gene's germline CDR1 is LGHNA and CDR2 YNFKEQ. The trim removed 1 base at V and 0 bases at J, leaving 2 bases unmatched. The CDR3 is made up of 15 amino acids. CDR3 bases: TGTGCCAGCAGCCAAGGGGAGGGGTACCAAGAGACCCAGTACTTC. Amino acid sequence: CASSQGEGYQETQYF.

The rearrangement uses TRBV5-1 and TRBJ2-3; 8 nucleotides line up with TRBD2. CDR3 length: 16 amino acids. Germline trimming cut 5 bases from V and 6 bases from J; bases unmatched to any gene: 14. CDR1 and CDR2 (germline): SGHRS, YFSETQ. The CDR3 region has the DNA TGCGCCAGCAGTGCGGGGGGCCAGGCTCCAGTCGATACGCAGTATTTT. It yields the protein CASSAGGQAPVDTQYF.

The chain has TRBV19 and TRBJ2-5; D unclear. V gave up 4 bases and J gave up 3 bases, with 9 bases separating them. The CDR3 covers 13 residues. Germline V gene data show CDR1 as LNHDA and CDR2 as SQIVND (reference sequence). CDR3 sequence (DNA): TGTGCCAGTAGTACCGACATCGAAGAGACCCAGTACTTC. This translates into CASSTDIEETQYF.

The V and J genes are TRBV2 and TRBJ2-7; no clear D. The closer fit of TRBJ2-5 to the DNA end suggests the J call may be wrong. Germline V gene data show CDR1 as SNHLY and CDR2 as FYNNEI. The CDR3 runs to 13 residues. This CDR3 is CASRRQIGETQYF. The CDR3 DNA reads TGTGCCAGCAGGAGGCAGATAGGGGAGACCCAGTACTTC.

Remarks on this clonotype: No conserved phenylalanine or tryptophan ends this CDR3, so it is likely a read error. V usage is TRBV6-2 or TRBV6-3 and J usage is TRBJ1-5; TRBD1 aligns across 7 bases. This CDR3 comprises 20 residues. Germline CDR1 and CDR2: MNHEY and SVGEGT. V lost 5 bases and J lost 1; bases outside the gene matches: 20. As DNA, the CDR3 is TGTGCCAGCAGTCACGACTTAATCGACAGGGCGGGGAACAGCAATCAGCCCCAGCATGTT. Translated: CASSHDLIDRAGNSNQPQHV.

The V call is TRBV20-1, the J call TRBJ2-1, with TRBD2 matching 9 bases. Germline CDR1 is DFQATT and CDR2 is SNEGSKA (reference sequence). Germline trimming cut 3 bases from V and 1 base from J; bases unmatched to any gene: 7. The CDR3 loop spans 16 amino acids. CDR3 DNA sequence: TGCAGTGCTAGTGGGGGGCTAGCGGGATCCTACAATGAGCAGTTCTTC. Protein: CSASGGLAGSYNEQFF.

This clonotype occurred a few times. The chain has TRBV20-1 and TRBJ2-7; D is possibly TRBD2 (6 bases). Germline V gene lookup returns CDR1 DFQATT and CDR2 SNEGSKA (reference sequence). Trimming left V 0 bases short and J 0 bases short, with 15 bases between. This CDR3 has 16 residues. CDR3 bases: TGCAGTGCTAGAGACCGCGCTCGGGGGAACTCCTACGAGCAGTACTTC. It yields the protein CSARDRARGNSYEQYF.

This clonotype was counted only a few times. The rearrangement joins TRBV7-3 to TRBJ2-7, with TRBD2 matching over 8 bases. The ends lost 2 bases at V and 2 bases at J; junction bases unmatched: 17. Per germline, CDR1 SGHTA and CDR2 FQGTGA. CDR3 length: 19 amino acids. The CDR3 here is CASSLGRLAGSPTPYEQYF. CDR3 sequence (DNA): TGTGCCAGCAGCTTAGGTCGGCTAGCGGGTTCCCCGACCCCCTACGAGCAGTACTTC.

About this clonotype: A much larger clone differs by one base, so this may be a read error. This chain uses TRBV20-1 with TRBJ2-1, with 12 bases that match TRBD2. Trimming at V came to 4 bases and at J to 10 bases, leaving 5 bases not matched to a gene. Germline CDR1 and CDR2: DFQATT and SNEGSKA (reference sequence). The CDR3 runs 13 residues. CDR3 DNA sequence: TGCAGTGCTATACTAGCGGGAGGTAGCGAGCAGTTCTTC. This encodes CSAILAGGSEQFF.

The genes are TRBV12-3 or TRBV12-4 and TRBJ1-5; D may be TRBD1 (6 bases). The CDR3 is 14 amino acids. Trimming cost V 6 bases and J 9 bases, with 18 bases left between them. CDR3 protein: CASRTTGQKGPQHF. The CDR3 nucleotides read TGTGCCAGCAGAACTACAGGGCAAAAGGGGCCCCAGCATTTT.

This clonotype has only a few counts. This chain uses TRBV7-2 with TRBJ2-7; 8 positions match TRBD1. This CDR3 spans 18 amino acids. The V segment lost 2 bases and the J segment 5 bases; nucleotides outside the gene matches: 17. CDR1 and CDR2 (germline): SGHTA, FQGNSA. CDR3 DNA sequence: TGTGCCAGCAGCTTACAAATTGAAACGGGACAGGCAACCCACGAGCAGTACTTC. Translating it yields CASSLQIETGQATHEQYF.

The V gene is TRBV6-6, the J gene TRBJ2-1, with 10 bases that match TRBD2. Germline V gives CDR1 MNHNY, CDR2 SVGAGI (reference sequence). The junction had 10 bases not matched to a gene; V was cut back by 5 bases and J by 6 bases. The CDR3 is made up of 16 amino acids. Here the CDR3 reads CASSHQRGGHGNEQFF. The CDR3 coding sequence is TGTGCCAGCAGTCACCAGCGGGGGGGCCACGGCAATGAGCAGTTCTTC.

The gene calls are TRBV6-1 and TRBJ1-2; a weak D match, TRBD1 (6 bases). V lost 4 bases and J 0 bases, leaving 12 bases between the germline ends. The CDR3 is 15 residues long. Germline V gene sequence: CDR1 MNHNS, CDR2 SASEGT. DNA for the CDR3: TGTGCCAGCAGTGTATCGGACAGCCCTAACTATGGCTACACCTTC. It specifies CASSVSDSPNYGYTF.

Only a few counts were recorded for this clonotype. The gene calls are TRBV7-2 and TRBJ2-2; a possible D gene is TRBD2 (5 bases). V was shortened by 5 bases and J by 0 bases, with 13 bases between the two germline ends. Germline V gives CDR1 SGHTA, CDR2 FQGNSA. CDR3 length equals 16 residues. CDR3 sequence reads: CASSPPGLTNTGELFF. As DNA, the CDR3 is TGTGCCAGCAGCCCCCCCGGACTCACGAACACCGGGGAGCTGTTTTTT.

Only a few counts were recorded for this clonotype. This sequence joins TRBV7-9 and TRBJ2-7; 10 nucleotides align to TRBD2. CDR1 is SEHNR, CDR2 FQNEAQ, per germline (reference sequence). Germline trimming cut 5 bases from V and 5 bases from J; bases unmatched to any gene: 9. The CDR3 has 15 amino acids. The CDR3 protein is CASSQREGVSHEQYF. CDR3 nucleotides: TGTGCCAGCAGCCAGCGGGAGGGGGTTTCCCACGAGCAGTACTTC.

In its sample, this clonotype was seen many times. The chain recombines TRBV10-2 with TRBJ2-7; a weak D match, TRBD1 (6 bases). Germline V gene sequence: CDR1 WSHSY, CDR2 SAAADI. The CDR3 sequence is 11 residues long. The germline V and J ends were trimmed by 3 bases and 12 bases, with 12 bases remaining between them. CDR3 residues: CASSDGAGAYF. For the CDR3, the DNA is TGCGCCAGCAGTGATGGGGCAGGGGCGTACTTC.

This clonotype has more than one count but fewer than ten. The V and J genes are TRBV25-1 and TRBJ2-7; 9 bases agree with TRBD1. Germline lookup yields CDR1 MGHDK and CDR2 SYGVNS. The CDR3 has 15 residues. The V gene end was trimmed by 4 bases and the J gene end by 3 bases; junction bases not matched to a gene: 7. The CDR3 here is CASSGSGTGHYEQYF. Here the CDR3 DNA reads TGTGCCAGCAGTGGGTCCGGGACAGGGCACTACGAGCAGTACTTC.

This clonotype occurred a few times. The rearrangement uses TRBV7-2 and TRBJ2-4; 11 bases are shared with TRBD2. The CDR3 totals 15 residues. Trimming took 1 base from V and 6 from J; bases not matched to a gene: 2. Per the germline V gene, CDR1 is SGHTA and CDR2 is FQGNSA. CDR3 protein: CASSLEGTSGNIQYF. As DNA, the CDR3 is TGTGCCAGCAGCTTAGAGGGGACTAGCGGAAACATTCAGTACTTC.

This clonotype was found a few times. The chain combines TRBV29-1 with TRBJ2-2; a possible D gene is TRBD2 (7 bases). The CDR3 totals 15 residues. The V and J ends lost 2 bases and 0 bases respectively, with 10 bases between them. Per the germline V gene, CDR1 is SQVTM and CDR2 is ANQGSEA. CDR3 nucleotides: TGCAGCGTTGAAAGCGGGACAACGAACACCGGGGAGCTGTTTTTT. Protein sequence: CSVESGTTNTGELFF.

The rearrangement links TRBV30 to TRBJ1-2, with 7 bases aligning to TRBD1. The CDR3 has 13 residues. J gave up 8 bases and V 8 bases, and 14 bases lay outside the gene matches. Germline CDR1 and CDR2: GTSNPN and SVGIG (reference sequence). The CDR3 protein is CALTDRASGGYTF. Written as DNA, the CDR3 is TGTGCCCTCACCGACAGGGCGAGCGGCGGCTACACCTTC.

Many counts were recorded for this clonotype. As DNA, the CDR3 is TGTGCCAGCAGCTTAGATCGGGATAACTATGGCTACACCTTC. This sequence encodes CASSLDRDNYGYTF. V usage is TRBV7-9 and J usage is TRBJ1-2; no definite D call. This CDR3 has 14 residues. Germline CDR1 reads SEHNR; CDR2 reads FQNEAQ (reference sequence). The V and J ends lost 1 base and 1 base respectively, with 7 bases between them.

V usage is TRBV29-1 and J usage is TRBJ2-1; D may be TRBD1 (5 bases). The V end lost 4 bases, the J end lost 10 bases, and 11 bases lay between the germline ends. CDR3 length equals 11 residues. Germline assignment: CDR1 SQVTM and CDR2 ANQGSEA. CDR3 bases: TGCAGCGTTGGGGGCGGCTACGAGCAGTTCTTC. Its protein product is CSVGGGYEQFF.

The chain carries TRBV10-1 and TRBJ2-2; D not certain. This CDR3 is 14 amino acids long. Germline assignment: CDR1 WNHNN and CDR2 SYGVQD (reference sequence). Trimming cost V 3 bases and J 2 bases, with 7 bases left between them. The CDR3, as DNA: TGCGCCAGCAGTGACAGATTAAACACCGGGGAGCTGTTTTTT. Protein: CASSDRLNTGELFF.

On this clonotype: A much larger clone is a single base away; this may be a read error. The chain uses TRBV10-2 and TRBJ1-2; D uncertain. CDR3 length: 14 residues. Per germline, CDR1 WSHSY and CDR2 SAAADI. The chain's CDR3 is CASSESRGNYGHTF. For the CDR3, the DNA is TGCGCCAGCAGTGAGTCCCGGGGAAACTATGGCCACACCTTC.

V usage is TRBV4-3 and J usage is TRBJ1-6, with D uncertain. The germline CDR1 and CDR2 sequences are LGHNA and YSLEER. Trimming stripped 0 bases from V and 9 bases from J, with 6 bases between. This CDR3 spans 13 amino acids. The CDR3 DNA reads TGCGCCAGCAGCCAAGAAGACGGTTCACCCCTCCACTTT. It translates to CASSQEDGSPLHF.

A few counts support this clonotype. This rearrangement joins TRBV10-3 to TRBJ2-3, with TRBD1 matching 7 bases. Germline values: CDR1 ENHRY, CDR2 SYGVKD. The length of the CDR3 is 14 residues. Trimming at V came to 7 bases and at J to 2 bases, leaving 6 bases not matched to a gene. The CDR3: CAINEGANTDTQYF. CDR3 nucleotide sequence: TGTGCCATCAACGAGGGGGCGAACACAGATACGCAGTATTTT.

This clonotype has only a few counts. The rearrangement joins TRBV12-3 or TRBV12-4 to TRBJ2-1; D perhaps matches TRBD2 (6 bases). The CDR3 is 17 residues long. With 7 bases removed from V and 9 bases from J, the gap between germline ends came to 28 bases. CDR3 DNA: TGTGCCAGCAACACTTTTCTGCTTTCGGGGGTCCCCACTGAGCAGTTCTTC. Its translation: CASNTFLLSGVPTEQFF.

This clonotype was detected a few times. The gene calls are TRBV18 and TRBJ1-6, with D tentatively TRBD1 (6 bases). Looked up from germline, CDR1 is KGHSH and CDR2 is LQKENI. The CDR3 sequence is 15 residues long. V was shortened by 3 bases and J by 7 bases, with 13 bases between the two germline ends. CDR3 coding DNA: TGTGCCAGCTCACCGGACAGCCTTAGGAATTCACCCCTCCACTTT. The encoded protein is CASSPDSLRNSPLHF.